This TCR beta chain is from a study of blood T cell repertoires in COVID-19. Study overall: Researchers got acute and convalescent COVID-19 samples from the United States, Italy and Spain. The cDNA or gDNA used as material had been derived from T cells, B-cell-depleted T cells, or PBMCs.

Source study methods: Nucleated cell counts were estimated from reference gene primer amplification. Using immunoSEQ multiplex PCR, the repertoire was profiled, and TCRdb retains in-frame clones only, with some absent. From that table come the V and J calls and clone size; the DNA was used to work out D and trimming. There are a few hundred thousand clones in the sample; approximately 82% occur only once, and 3.4% lies in the top ten. This clone was detected only once. The germline V and J ends were trimmed by 0 bases and 4 bases, with 13 bases remaining between them. From germline, CDR1 is LGHNA and CDR2 YSLEER. The CDR3 covers 15 residues.

The source is a woman between 18 and 29 years old with acute or convalescent COVID-19. The sample comprised peripheral blood. This sequence joins TRBV4-3 and TRBJ2-7, with D perhaps matching TRBD2 (6 bases). The DNA for the CDR3 is TGCGCCAGCAGCCAAGAAACTAGCCGATATTACGAGCAGTACTTC. Translating gives CASSQETSRYYEQYF.